The 20 T cell receptor beta chains reported below all come from one sample, sequenced in a study of shared T cell receptors in the human thymus. Repertoires were generated with immunoSEQ multiplex PCR, while TCRdb's copy carries only in-frame clones and drops some. The sample carries approximately 660,000 clones, 70% to 90% recorded once. In addition, the sample was reused for a study of human thymus T cells.

What was sequenced was thymocytes. Every receptor here comes from a boy under three years old with a congenital heart defect.

Points on this clone: The sample contains more than one DNA sequence encoding this CDR3. The CDR3 loop is CASSPREREGQYEQYF. The CDR3 region has the DNA TGTGCCAGCTCACCACGGGAGCGGGAGGGCCAGTACGAGCAGTACTTC. The chain employs TRBV18 and TRBJ2-7, with TRBD2 identical over 10 bases. The CDR3 length is 16 residues. The J segment lost 4 bases and the V segment lost 1 base, leaving 7 bases of the junction unmatched. Germline-derived CDR1 and CDR2 are KGHSH and LQKENI.

The rearrangement uses TRBV11-2 and TRBJ2-7, with 11 bases lining up with TRBD2. The germline CDR1 and CDR2 sequences are SGHAT and FQNNGV. After removal of 1 base from V and 0 bases from J, the junction contained 5 bases not matched to a gene. This CDR3 region has 17 residues. The CDR3 protein is CASSLVLAGETSYEQYF. CDR3 sequence (DNA): TGTGCCAGCAGCTTAGTACTAGCGGGAGAGACCTCCTACGAGCAGTACTTC.

V and J are TRBV6-6 and TRBJ2-7; 8 bases are a match to TRBD1. After removal of 6 bases from V and 3 bases from J, the junction contained 7 bases not matched to a gene. The CDR3 sequence is 14 residues long. Germline CDR1 reads MNHNY; CDR2 reads SVGAGI (reference sequence). CDR3 sequence: CASSQDRGDYEQYF. CDR3 sequence (DNA): TGTGCCAGCAGCCAAGACAGGGGTGACTACGAGCAGTACTTC.

The chain has TRBV4-2 and TRBJ2-2; D perhaps matches TRBD2 (6 bases). The germline V gene has CDR1 LGHNA and CDR2 YNFKEQ. This CDR3 is 16 amino acids long. Trimming cost V 2 bases and J 5 bases, with 15 bases left between them. CDR3 bases: TGTGCCAGCAGCCAACCGCCTGCGGGAAATACCGGGGAGCTGTTTTTT. It encodes CASSQPPAGNTGELFF.

The chain joins TRBV6-5 to TRBJ2-2; D might be TRBD2 (6 bases). V lost 6 bases and J lost 4, with 15 bases in between. Germline V gene data show CDR1 as MNHEY and CDR2 as SVGAGI. CDR3 length equals 15 residues. The DNA of the CDR3 is TGTGCCAGCAGCCTAGGTATTAGCGGCACCGGGGAGCTGTTTTTT. This gives the protein CASSLGISGTGELFF.

The chain has TRBV4-2 and TRBJ2-5; D is unresolved. Germline V gene data show CDR1 as LGHNA and CDR2 as YNFKEQ. The CDR3 extends over 13 amino acids. V lost 2 bases and J 5 bases, leaving 9 bases between the germline ends. DNA for the CDR3: TGTGCCAGCAGCCAACAGAATATGGAGACCCAGTACTTC. Its translation is CASSQQNMETQYF.

J is TRBJ2-7 and V is TRBV4-1; 10 bases are a match to TRBD1. This CDR3 is 19 amino acids long. Per the germline V gene, CDR1 is MGHRA and CDR2 is YSYEKL. Germline trimming cut 1 base from V and 0 bases from J; bases unmatched to any gene: 12. CDR3 in amino acids: CASSQGLRDRGSSSYEQYF. Here the CDR3 DNA reads TGCGCCAGCAGCCAAGGGCTGCGGGACAGGGGATCGAGCTCCTACGAGCAGTACTTC.

This clone occurred once. The V call is TRBV28, the J call TRBJ2-5, with D perhaps matching TRBD1 (5 bases). The germline gives CDR1 MDHEN, CDR2 SYDVKM. The CDR3 contains 14 residues. Trimming took off 5 bases at V and 2 bases at J, with 12 bases between the two ends. The CDR3 sequence is CASSGNRSQETQYF. Written as DNA, the CDR3 is TGTGCCAGCAGTGGGAACAGGTCTCAAGAGACCCAGTACTTC. Based on the CDR3 plus reference TRBV28 and TRBJ2-5, the full variable domain is DVKVTQSSRYLVKRTGEKVFLECVQDMDHENMFWYRQDPGLGLRLIYFSYDVKMKEKGDIPEGYSVSREKKERFSLILESASTNQTSMYLCASSGNRSQETQYFGPGTRLLVL.

This clone was picked up one time. The junction departs from the called germline gene at one end, perhaps through a read error. This chain uses TRBV10-2 with TRBJ2-7; D is uncertain. Germline loops: CDR1 WSHSY, CDR2 SAAADI. There are 14 residues in the CDR3. CDR3 in amino acids: CASSESQRWREQYF. The CDR3 DNA follows: TGCGCCAGCAGCGAGTCTCAACGGTGGAGAGAGCAGTACTTC.

J is TRBJ1-2 and V is TRBV19; D ambiguous. Between the trimmed V and J ends, which lost 6 bases and 3 bases, there was a span of 8 bases. CDR3 size: 12 residues. Per germline, CDR1 LNHDA and CDR2 SQIVND (reference sequence). This CDR3 reads CASRAGDYGYTF. The DNA of the CDR3 is TGTGCCAGTAGGGCGGGAGACTATGGCTACACCTTC.

This chain uses TRBV12-5 with TRBJ1-5, with D unclear. V gave up 1 base and J gave up 5 bases, with 18 bases separating them. Germline lookup yields CDR1 LGHNT and CDR2 FRNRAP. The CDR3 totals 17 residues. DNA of the CDR3: TGTGCTAGTGGTTTGGGACAAAGTAGTGCCTATTATCAGCCCCAGCATTTT. Translated, it gives CASGLGQSSAYYQPQHF.

This clone is a singleton in its sample. The chain employs TRBV7-6 and TRBJ2-3, with D unclear. This CDR3 region has 15 residues. Germline V gene sequence: CDR1 SGHVS, CDR2 FNYEAQ. The ends were cut back, 4 bases at V and 6 bases at J, with 17 bases in the middle. The CDR3 region is CASSSGIYYQDTQYF. The CDR3 DNA is TGTGCCAGCAGCTCTGGAATCTACTATCAGGATACGCAGTATTTT.

The chain joins TRBV7-4 to TRBJ2-2, with 11 bases aligning to TRBD2. Germline CDR1 and CDR2: SGHVT and SQSDAQ. Trimming removed 0 bases from V and 6 bases from J; junction bases left unmatched: 12. The CDR3 totals 19 residues. CDR3 protein: CASSLAPGSGRVVAGELFF. The CDR3 nucleotides read TGTGCCAGCAGCTTAGCCCCGGGTAGCGGGAGGGTTGTCGCCGGGGAGCTGTTTTTT.

The table lists this clone with a count of one. The genes are TRBV7-2 and TRBJ2-7, with 7 bases identical to TRBD2. Germline CDR1 and CDR2: SGHTA and FQGNSA. Losses at the gene ends were 5 bases for V and 6 bases for J; bases not matched to a gene: 7. This CDR3 has 13 residues. CDR3 sequence (DNA): TGTGCCAGCAGCGCAGGACTAGTCGCCGAGCAGTACTTC. It translates to CASSAGLVAEQYF.

The rearrangement joins TRBV10-3 to TRBJ2-2, with D tentatively TRBD1 (5 bases). CDR1 and CDR2 from the germline V gene are ENHRY and SYGVKD. The CDR3 consists of 16 residues. V dropped 5 bases and J dropped 6 bases, with 19 bases sitting between them. CDR3 DNA sequence: TGTGCCATCAGTCAATCCGCACTCCAGGGCGCCGGGGAGCTGTTTTTT. Translation: CAISQSALQGAGELFF.

This rearrangement joins TRBV19 to TRBJ2-7, with 10 bases fitting TRBD2. This CDR3 has 15 amino acids. Germline CDR1 LNHDA, CDR2 SQIVND (reference sequence). Trimming cost V 5 bases and J 2 bases; bases outside gene matches: 6. The CDR3 region has the DNA TGTGCCAGTAGTGATCCTAGCGGGAGCCCCTACGAGCAGTACTTC. Translating it yields CASSDPSGSPYEQYF.

The chain carries TRBV6-1 and TRBJ1-2, with D unresolved. The CDR3 runs to 13 residues. Looked up from germline, CDR1 is MNHNS and CDR2 is SASEGT. Trimming stripped 3 bases from V and 5 bases from J, with 10 bases between. As DNA, the CDR3 is TGTGCCAGCAGTGAGGGTCGGGAGTATGGCTACACCTTC. This sequence encodes CASSEGREYGYTF.

V is TRBV7-3 and J is TRBJ2-5; possible D gene TRBD2, 5 bases. Germline CDR1 is SGHTA and CDR2 is FQGTGA. This CDR3 is built from 14 residues. V gave up 5 bases and J gave up 0 bases, with 10 bases separating them. CDR3 coding DNA: TGTGCCAGCAGCCCCACCGGGGACCAAGAGACCCAGTACTTC. It codes for CASSPTGDQETQYF. The full variable domain, its missing parts supplied by reference TRBV7-3 and TRBJ2-5, is GAGVSQTPSNKVTEKGKYVELRCDPISGHTALYWYRQSLGQGPEFLIYFQGTGAADDSGLPNDRFFAVRPEGSVSTLKIQRTERGDSAVYLCASSPTGDQETQYFGPGTRLLVL.

V gene TRBV11-2 combines with J gene TRBJ2-1, with TRBD1 matching over 11 bases. Germline CDR1 is SGHAT and CDR2 is FQNNGV. V trimming: 5 bases; J trimming: 6 bases; junction bases outside the gene matches: 9. The CDR3 is 16 amino acids. The CDR3 DNA sequence: TGTGCCAGCAGCCCGAAGGGGACAGGGGGTTCCAATGAGCAGTTCTTC. Protein sequence: CASSPKGTGGSNEQFF.

This clone has a single count. This chain joins TRBV27 and TRBJ2-7; TRBD2 matches at 11 bases. Germline CDR1 is MNHEY and CDR2 is SMNVEV (reference sequence). Trimming cost V 5 bases and J 7 bases; bases outside gene matches: 31. The CDR3 is 22 amino acids. CDR3 DNA sequence: TGTGCCAGCAGTGTTACAGGGGGCCTAGGGGGGACTAGCGGCCGGGACGAGGTGGAGCAGTACTTC. This translates into CASSVTGGLGGTSGRDEVEQYF.